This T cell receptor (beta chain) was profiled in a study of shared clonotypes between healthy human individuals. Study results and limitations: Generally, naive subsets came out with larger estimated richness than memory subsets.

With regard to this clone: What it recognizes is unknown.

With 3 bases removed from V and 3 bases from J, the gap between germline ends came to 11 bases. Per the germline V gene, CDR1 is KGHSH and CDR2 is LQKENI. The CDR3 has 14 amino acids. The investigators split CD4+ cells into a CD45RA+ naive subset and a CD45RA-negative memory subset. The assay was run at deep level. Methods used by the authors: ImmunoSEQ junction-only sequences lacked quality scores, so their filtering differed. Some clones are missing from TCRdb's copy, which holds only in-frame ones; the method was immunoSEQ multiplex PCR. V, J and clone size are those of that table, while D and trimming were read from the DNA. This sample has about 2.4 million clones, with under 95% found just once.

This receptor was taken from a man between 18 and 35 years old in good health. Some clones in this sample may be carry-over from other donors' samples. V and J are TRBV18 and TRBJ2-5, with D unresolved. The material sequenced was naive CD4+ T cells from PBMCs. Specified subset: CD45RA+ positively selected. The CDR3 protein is CASSPVWAEETQYF. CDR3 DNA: TGTGCCAGCTCACCCGTTTGGGCGGAAGAGACCCAGTACTTC. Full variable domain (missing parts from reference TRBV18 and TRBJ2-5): NAGVMQNPRHLVRRRGQEARLRCSPMKGHSHVYWYRQLPEEGLKFMVYLQKENIIDESGMPKERFSAEFPKEGPSILRIQQVVRGDSAAYFCASSPVWAEETQYFGPGTRLLVL.